This passage covers 25 T cell receptor beta chains from one sample sequenced in a study of cytomegalovirus exposure and HLA in healthy donors (dated by TCRdb to about 2017). To prepare the library, the immunoSEQ multiplex PCR assay was applied. A mixture of 60 forward primers for TCR Vbeta segments and 13 reverse primers for TCR Jbeta segments was used in the multiplex PCR. What TCRdb holds here is the immuneACCESS table cut down to in-frame rearrangements. Part of the clones is not present; checked against another copy, under half of the missing clones reflect an unresolved V gene, and the others are unexplained. The sample table holds around 200,000 clones, of which around 83% were seen once. The ten largest clones add up to less than 3% of the sample. Input material: PBMCs. These receptors were taken from a woman aged 35 to 49 in good health and CMV-seronegative.

The chain couples TRBV27 to TRBJ1-4; possibly TRBD1 for D (6 bases). The germline CDR1 and CDR2 sequences are MNHEY and SMNVEV (reference sequence). The CDR3 is made up of 15 amino acids. V was shortened by 6 bases and J by 4 bases, with 15 bases between the two germline ends. The CDR3 sequence: CASRDSLRRNEKLFF. In nucleotides, the CDR3 is TGTGCCAGCAGGGACAGTCTTAGGCGTAATGAAAAACTGTTTTTT.

This sequence joins TRBV18 and TRBJ1-2, with D hard to call. The germline gives CDR1 KGHSH, CDR2 LQKENI. CDR3 length equals 14 residues. Trimming cost V 6 bases and J 4 bases, with 15 bases left between them. CDR3 sequence (DNA): TGTGCCAGCTCCCCGAGCGGCATCGGCTATGGCTACACCTTC. Its translation: CASSPSGIGYGYTF.

The chain couples TRBV19 to TRBJ2-7; TRBD1 matches at 9 bases. CDR1 and CDR2 (germline): LNHDA, SQIVND (reference sequence). The CDR3 length is 14 residues. The V and J ends lost 5 bases and 3 bases, in that order; junction bases with no gene match: 5. The CDR3 nucleotides are TGTGCCAGTAGTGCCGGACAGGGGAGCTACGAGCAGTACTTC. Amino acids: CASSAGQGSYEQYF.

This chain uses TRBV25-1 with TRBJ2-1, with D perhaps TRBD1 (5 bases). The ends were cut back, 3 bases at V and 0 bases at J, with 6 bases in the middle. The CDR3 is 14 amino acids. Germline lookup yields CDR1 MGHDK and CDR2 SYGVNS. The CDR3 bases are TGTGCCAGCAGTGATCAGGGCTCCTACAATGAGCAGTTCTTC. Its translation: CASSDQGSYNEQFF.

The chain recombines TRBV19 with TRBJ2-7; D unclear. The ends were cut back, 11 bases at V and 3 bases at J, with 20 bases in the middle. The CDR3 is 14 residues long. Germline CDR1 LNHDA, CDR2 SQIVND (reference sequence). The CDR3 DNA follows: TGTGCCGCGACCCGAGAAGCCCGGGTCTACGAGCAGTACTTC. Its translation: CAATREARVYEQYF.

The chain links TRBV5-6 to TRBJ1-1, with D tentatively TRBD1 (6 bases). Germline V gives CDR1 SGHDT, CDR2 YYEEEE. V was pared by 0 bases and J by 5 bases, with 20 bases between. This CDR3 is 17 amino acids long. CDR3 loop: CASSLAVGASLRTEAFF. The CDR3 DNA is TGTGCCAGCAGCTTGGCCGTGGGGGCGAGTTTAAGGACTGAAGCTTTCTTT.

The CDR3 DNA follows: TGTGCCAGCAGCCGACAGGGAGGTTACGAGCAGTACTTC. Its translation: CASSRQGGYEQYF. The chain uses TRBV27 and TRBJ2-7; TRBD1 might be the D (7 bases). The CDR3 consists of 13 residues. Per the germline V gene, CDR1 is MNHEY and CDR2 is SMNVEV (reference sequence). Deletions cut 6 bases from V and 4 bases from J, with 13 bases between.

This rearrangement joins TRBV2 to TRBJ2-1; D remains unclear. V lost 5 bases, J lost 8 bases, and 13 bases lay in between. This CDR3 has 13 residues. CDR1 and CDR2 from the germline V gene are SNHLY and FYNNEI. The CDR3 DNA reads TGTGCCAGCAGTCGAGGTGGTTTAGATGAGCAGTTCTTC. Its translation is CASSRGGLDEQFF.

This chain uses TRBV11-2 with TRBJ2-2; the match to TRBD2 covers 7 bases. The CDR3 consists of 16 residues. Germline assignment: CDR1 SGHAT and CDR2 FQNNGV. The V gene end was trimmed by 2 bases and the J gene end by 4 bases; junction bases not matched to a gene: 7. CDR3 in amino acids: CASSLFRGSGTGELFF. The CDR3 nucleotides are TGTGCCAGCAGCTTATTTCGCGGGAGTGGCACCGGGGAGCTGTTTTTT.

The rearrangement links TRBV28 to TRBJ1-5; a possible D gene is TRBD1 (5 bases). Germline lookup yields CDR1 MDHEN and CDR2 SYDVKM. The CDR3 is made up of 15 amino acids. V lost 2 bases and J 1 base, leaving 9 bases between the germline ends. The CDR3 here is CASSLRGSSNQPQHF. CDR3 bases: TGTGCCAGCAGTTTAAGGGGAAGCAGCAATCAGCCCCAGCATTTT.

This clone was counted once. The rearrangement joins TRBV19 to TRBJ2-2; D is ambiguous. From germline, CDR1 is LNHDA and CDR2 SQIVND (reference sequence). V lost 2 bases and J 6 bases, leaving 10 bases between the germline ends. The length of the CDR3 is 14 residues. In DNA, the CDR3 is TGTGCCAGTAGTATATCGTCTACTGCCGGGGAGCTGTTTTTT. Translated: CASSISSTAGELFF.

This rearrangement joins TRBV27 to TRBJ2-7, with 9 positions matching TRBD2. J lost 2 bases, V lost 5 bases, and 7 bases had no gene match. The CDR3 has 15 amino acids. CDR1 MNHEY and CDR2 SMNVEV come from the germline V gene (reference sequence). DNA for the CDR3: TGTGCCAGCAGTGCAAGACTAGCGGACGCCTACGAGCAGTACTTC. Translating it yields CASSARLADAYEQYF.

The DNA for the CDR3 is TGCGCCAGCAGCTTGGAAGGGGCGCCCGGAAACACCATATATTTT. Amino acids: CASSLEGAPGNTIYF. The gene calls are TRBV5-1 and TRBJ1-3, with a possible D match to TRBD1 (5 bases). V gave up 0 bases and J gave up 4 bases, with 11 bases separating them. CDR3 length: 15 residues. The germline V gene has CDR1 SGHRS and CDR2 YFSETQ. Looking up the rest from reference TRBV5-1 and TRBJ1-3 gives the full variable domain: KAGVTQTPRYLIKTRGQQVTLSCSPISGHRSVSWYQQTPGQGLQFLFEYFSETQRNKGNFPGRFSGRQFSNSRSEMNVSTLELGDSALYLCASSLEGAPGNTIYFGEGSWLTVV.

The V call is TRBV7-2, the J call TRBJ2-7; possible D gene TRBD1, 8 bases. The V gene's germline CDR1 is SGHTA and CDR2 FQGNSA. V shed 7 bases and J shed 6 bases, with 19 bases lying between them. This CDR3 has 14 amino acids. This chain's CDR3 is CASTPGQGGGEQYF. Written as DNA, the CDR3 is TGTGCCAGCACCCCCGGACAGGGAGGGGGCGAGCAGTACTTC.

The rearrangement uses TRBV10-2 and TRBJ1-4; TRBD1 is a possible D gene (5 bases). The length of the CDR3 is 18 residues. V lost 0 bases, J lost 7 bases, and 21 bases lay in between. Germline CDR1 and CDR2: WSHSY and SAAADI. The CDR3 sequence is CASSESVRARGGSEKLFF. Here the CDR3 DNA reads TGCGCCAGCAGTGAGTCCGTAAGGGCGAGGGGAGGAAGTGAAAAACTGTTTTTT.

The chain employs TRBV29-1 and TRBJ2-2; D is possibly TRBD1 (6 bases). V lost 4 bases and J 4 bases, leaving 13 bases between the germline ends. Per germline, CDR1 SQVTM and CDR2 ANQGSEA. There are 14 residues in the CDR3. Here the CDR3 reads CSVAYRAGTGELFF. CDR3 DNA: TGCAGCGTTGCGTACAGGGCTGGCACCGGGGAGCTGTTTTTT.

The chain links TRBV27 to TRBJ2-7, with 10 bases aligning to TRBD1. CDR1 and CDR2 (germline): MNHEY, SMNVEV (reference sequence). The V segment lost 4 bases and the J segment 3 bases; nucleotides outside the gene matches: 6. The CDR3 sequence is 15 residues long. CDR3 DNA sequence: TGTGCCAGCAGTTCACCGGGACAGGGGAACTACGAGCAGTACTTC. It yields the protein CASSSPGQGNYEQYF.

The chain carries TRBV21-1 and TRBJ2-1; the listed D gene, TRBD2, was not tested against the DNA. TRBV21-1 is deemed a pseudogene. The CDR3 is 16 amino acids. In nucleotides, the CDR3 is TGTGCCAGCAGCAAAGGTGAAGGGAGTCGCTACAATGAGCAGTTCTTC. It yields the protein CASSKGEGSRYNEQFF.

The chain combines TRBV27 with TRBJ2-7; TRBD2 matches at 8 bases. The CDR3 loop spans 15 amino acids. Germline V CDR1 and CDR2: MNHEY, SMNVEV (reference sequence). The V and J ends lost 5 bases and 6 bases, in that order; junction bases with no gene match: 12. CDR3 amino acids: CASSGRVGREVEQYF. CDR3 nucleotides: TGTGCCAGCAGTGGACGTGTCGGGAGGGAGGTCGAGCAGTACTTC.

The genes are TRBV27 and TRBJ2-7; no clear D. The CDR3 sequence is 13 residues long. Trimming pared 5 bases from V and 5 bases from J, leaving 13 bases between. Germline assignment: CDR1 MNHEY and CDR2 SMNVEV (reference sequence). The CDR3 nucleotides read TGTGCCAGCAGTCCAGCGAACAACCACGAGCAGTACTTC. It codes for CASSPANNHEQYF.

This sequence joins TRBV7-9 and TRBJ2-7; 9 bases agree with TRBD1. Germline V lookup: CDR1 SEHNR, CDR2 FQNEAQ (reference sequence). This CDR3 comprises 16 residues. The ends lost 0 bases at V and 5 bases at J; junction bases unmatched: 8. The CDR3 loop reads CASSLAGQGVGNEQYF. In DNA, the CDR3 is TGTGCCAGCAGCTTAGCGGGACAGGGCGTCGGGAACGAGCAGTACTTC.

This clone was recorded only once. CDR3 in DNA: TGTGCCAGCAGGTTCCCAATGGACAGGGGGCCGTATGGCTACACCTTC. Its translation is CASRFPMDRGPYGYTF. The rearrangement joins TRBV2 to TRBJ1-2, with 11 nucleotides matching TRBD1. CDR1 and CDR2 (germline): SNHLY, FYNNEI. The V segment lost 6 bases and the J segment 5 bases; nucleotides outside the gene matches: 11. The CDR3 extends over 16 amino acids.

This rearrangement joins TRBV5-1 to TRBJ2-3; 11 bases align to TRBD2. The length of the CDR3 is 16 residues. V shed 4 bases and J 4 bases; nucleotides not matched to a gene: 8. Germline loops: CDR1 SGHRS, CDR2 YFSETQ. The CDR3 DNA reads as TGCGCCAGCAGCAAAACTAGCGGGGGCGCCCCAGATACGCAGTATTTT. Translating it yields CASSKTSGGAPDTQYF.

This sequence joins TRBV4-1 and TRBJ2-7; TRBD1 is a possible D gene (7 bases). The CDR3 consists of 15 residues. Germline CDR1 is MGHRA and CDR2 is YSYEKL. Trimming removed 1 base at V and 6 bases at J, with 16 bases between. The CDR3 DNA is TGCGCCAGCAGCCAAGGGAGGGGGCGGGGAGCCGAGCAGTACTTC. Protein: CASSQGRGRGAEQYF.

A few counts support this clone. The CDR3 coding sequence is TGTGCCAGTAAATTAGGGACACGGAACACTGAAGCTTTCTTT. Its protein is CASKLGTRNTEAFF. V is TRBV19 and J is TRBJ1-1; a weak D match, TRBD1 (6 bases). V was cut by 7 bases and J by 1 base, with 13 bases left in between. The CDR3 covers 14 residues. Germline-derived CDR1 and CDR2 are LNHDA and SQIVND (reference sequence).